Sequencing of this T cell receptor (beta chain) was carried out in a study of T cells in tuberculosis. Germline V lookup: CDR1 MNHNS, CDR2 SASEGT. The CDR3 spans 15 residues. Losses at the gene ends were 6 bases for V and 10 bases for J; bases not matched to a gene: 10. Sorting used thawed, overnight-rested PBMC stained with anti-CD3, a viability dye and GMM-loaded CD1B tetramer. The lipid loaded on the CD1B tetramers was C32 glucose monomycolate from Rhodococcus equi. Before cryopreservation, the sorted PBMC lost their CD14-expressing monocytes. Using immunoSEQ multiplex PCR, the repertoire was profiled, and TCRdb retains in-frame clones only, with some absent. Among about 88,000 clones listed, approximately 91% were seen once.

The receptor comes from an adult woman with latent tuberculosis. The sequenced material came from CD1b-GMM tetramer-negative cells sorted from PBMCs. This chain links TRBV6-1 with TRBJ1-6; 9 nucleotides agree with TRBD1. Here the CDR3 reads CASRTGTGYLSPLHF. CDR3 nucleotides: TGTGCCAGCAGGACCGGGACAGGGTACCTATCACCCCTCCACTTT.